This T cell receptor beta chain stems from a study of shared clonotypes between healthy human individuals. Measured with immunoSEQ multiplex PCR; TCRdb has only the in-frame clones, and not every one. The data contain nearly 1,000,000 clones, less than 85% of them seen just once; the ten biggest clones take up over 1.3%. This CDR3 contains 17 residues. Germline V gives CDR1 SGHDT, CDR2 YYEEEE. Trimming at V came to 3 bases and at J to 5 bases, leaving 11 bases not matched to a gene. The clonotype comes from a man between 18 and 29 years old in good health. Sequenced input: memory CD4+ T cells sorted from blood. This sample's subset: CD45RA-negative fraction. This chain links TRBV5-6 with TRBJ2-5; TRBD2 agrees at 12 bases. The CDR3 region has the DNA TGTGCCAGCAGCTACCGGACTAGCGGGGCAGTCAAGGAGACCCAGTACTTC. Its protein product is CASSYRTSGAVKETQYF.